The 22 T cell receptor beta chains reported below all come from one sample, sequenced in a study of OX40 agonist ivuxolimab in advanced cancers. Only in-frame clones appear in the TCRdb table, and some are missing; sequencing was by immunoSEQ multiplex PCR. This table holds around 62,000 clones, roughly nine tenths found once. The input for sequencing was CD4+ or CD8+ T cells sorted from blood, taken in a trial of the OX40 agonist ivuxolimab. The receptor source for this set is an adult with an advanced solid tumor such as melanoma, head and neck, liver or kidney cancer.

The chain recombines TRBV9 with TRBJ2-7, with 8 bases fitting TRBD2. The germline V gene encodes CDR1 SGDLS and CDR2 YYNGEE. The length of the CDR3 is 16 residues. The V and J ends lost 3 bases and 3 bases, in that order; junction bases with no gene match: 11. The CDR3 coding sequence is TGTGCCAGCAGCGCCTCCGGGACTAGTTATATCTACGAGCAGTACTTC. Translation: CASSASGTSYIYEQYF.

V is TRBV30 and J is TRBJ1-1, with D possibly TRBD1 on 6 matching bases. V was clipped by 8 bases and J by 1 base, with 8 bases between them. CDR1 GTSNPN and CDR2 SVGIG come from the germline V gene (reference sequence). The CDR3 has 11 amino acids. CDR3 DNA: TGTGCCCGACAGGAGAACACTGAAGCTTTCTTT. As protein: CARQENTEAFF. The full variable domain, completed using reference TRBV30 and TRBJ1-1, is SQTIHQWPATLVQPVGSPLSLECTVEGTSNPNLYWYRQAAGRGLQLLFYSVGIGQISSEVPQNLSASRPQDRQFILSSKKLLLSDSGFYLCARQENTEAFFGQGTRLTVV.

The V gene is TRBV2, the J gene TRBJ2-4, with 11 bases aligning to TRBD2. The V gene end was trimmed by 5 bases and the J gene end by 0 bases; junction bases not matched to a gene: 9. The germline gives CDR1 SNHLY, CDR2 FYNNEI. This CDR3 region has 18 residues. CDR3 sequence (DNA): TGTGCCAGCAGTCTGATACGACTAGCGGGGTCAGCCAAAAACATTCAGTACTTC. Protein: CASSLIRLAGSAKNIQYF.

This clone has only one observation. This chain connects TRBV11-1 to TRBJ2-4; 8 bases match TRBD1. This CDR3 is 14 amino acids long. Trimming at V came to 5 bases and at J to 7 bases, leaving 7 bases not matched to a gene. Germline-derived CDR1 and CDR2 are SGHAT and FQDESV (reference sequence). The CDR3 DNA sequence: TGTGCCAGCAGCCCCCTCAGGGGGCGGAACATTCAGTACTTC. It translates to CASSPLRGRNIQYF.

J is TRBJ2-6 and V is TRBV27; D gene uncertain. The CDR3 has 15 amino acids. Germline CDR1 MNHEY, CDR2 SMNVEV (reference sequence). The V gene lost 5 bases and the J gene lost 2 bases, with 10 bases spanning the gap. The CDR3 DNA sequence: TGTGCCAGCAGTCTGGGTTTTACTGGGGCCAACGTCCTGACTTTC. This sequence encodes CASSLGFTGANVLTF. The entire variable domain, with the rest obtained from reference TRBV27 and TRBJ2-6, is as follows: EAQVTQNPRYLITVTGKKLTVTCSQNMNHEYMSWYRQDPGLGLRQIYYSMNVEVTDKGDVPEGYKVSRKEKRNFPLILESPSPNQTSLYFCASSLGFTGANVLTFGAGSRLTVL.

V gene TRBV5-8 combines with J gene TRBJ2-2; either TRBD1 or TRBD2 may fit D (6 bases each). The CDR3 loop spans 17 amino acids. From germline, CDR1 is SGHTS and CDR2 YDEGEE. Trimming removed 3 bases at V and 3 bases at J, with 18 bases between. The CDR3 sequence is CASSWGARPHHTGELFF. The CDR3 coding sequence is TGTGCCAGCAGCTGGGGGGCCCGGCCACACCACACCGGGGAGCTGTTTTTT.

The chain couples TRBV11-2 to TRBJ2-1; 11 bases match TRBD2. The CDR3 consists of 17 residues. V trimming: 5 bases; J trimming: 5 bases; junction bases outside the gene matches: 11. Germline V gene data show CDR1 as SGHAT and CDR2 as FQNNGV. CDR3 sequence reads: CASSPQVTSGVNNEQFF. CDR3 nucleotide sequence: TGTGCCAGCAGCCCCCAAGTGACTAGCGGGGTAAACAATGAGCAGTTCTTC.

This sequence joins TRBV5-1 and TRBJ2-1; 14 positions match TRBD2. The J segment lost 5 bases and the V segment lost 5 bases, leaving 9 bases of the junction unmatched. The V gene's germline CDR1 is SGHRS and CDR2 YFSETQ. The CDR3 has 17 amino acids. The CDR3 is CASRPGLAGAGDNEQFF. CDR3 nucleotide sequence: TGCGCCAGCAGGCCGGGACTAGCGGGAGCAGGGGACAATGAGCAGTTCTTC.

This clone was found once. DNA of the CDR3: TGTGCCAGCAGTTACTCTGGACGGAACACTGAAGCTTTCTTT. This sequence encodes CASSYSGRNTEAFF. The chain is built from TRBV6-5 and TRBJ1-1; D is ambiguous. This CDR3 has 14 amino acids. Between the trimmed V and J ends, which lost 0 bases and 1 base, there was a span of 6 bases. Germline values: CDR1 MNHEY, CDR2 SVGAGI.

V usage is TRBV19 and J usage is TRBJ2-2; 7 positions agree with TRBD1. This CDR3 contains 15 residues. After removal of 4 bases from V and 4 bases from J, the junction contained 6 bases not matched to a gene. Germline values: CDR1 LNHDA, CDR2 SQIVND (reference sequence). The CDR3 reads CASSTYRGPTGELFF. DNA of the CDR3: TGTGCCAGTAGTACCTACAGGGGTCCCACCGGGGAGCTGTTTTTT.

CDR3 DNA sequence: TGTGCCAGCAGGGAGGGACAGGGGGCTGCCTGGGAAGCTTTCTTT. Amino acid sequence: CASREGQGAAWEAFF. The V and J genes are TRBV7-8 and TRBJ1-1, with 12 nucleotides matching TRBD1. From germline, CDR1 is SGHVS and CDR2 FQNEAQ. With V trimmed by 6 bases and J by 8 bases, 10 bases remained unmatched. There are 15 residues in the CDR3.

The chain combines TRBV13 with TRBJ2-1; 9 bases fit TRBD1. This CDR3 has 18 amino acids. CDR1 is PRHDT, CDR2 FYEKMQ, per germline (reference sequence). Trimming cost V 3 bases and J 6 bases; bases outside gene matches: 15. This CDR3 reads CASSFWDREASPINEQFF. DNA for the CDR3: TGTGCCAGCAGCTTTTGGGACAGGGAAGCTAGTCCTATCAATGAGCAGTTCTTC.

This chain's CDR3 is CASSLAQGGNSPLHF. The CDR3 DNA follows: TGTGCCAGCAGCTTAGCGCAGGGGGGGAATTCACCCCTCCACTTT. V is TRBV7-9 and J is TRBJ1-6, with 7 bases fitting TRBD1. Trimming cost V 0 bases and J 7 bases; bases outside gene matches: 3. The CDR3 runs 15 residues. The germline CDR1 and CDR2 sequences are SEHNR and FQNEAQ (reference sequence).

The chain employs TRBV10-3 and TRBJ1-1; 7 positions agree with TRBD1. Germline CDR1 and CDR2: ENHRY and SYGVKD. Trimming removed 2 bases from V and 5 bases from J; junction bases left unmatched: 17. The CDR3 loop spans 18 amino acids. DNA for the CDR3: TGTGCCATCAGTGAGAGGCCCGACAGGGAGGGACATGGGACTGAAGCTTTCTTT. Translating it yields CAISERPDREGHGTEAFF.

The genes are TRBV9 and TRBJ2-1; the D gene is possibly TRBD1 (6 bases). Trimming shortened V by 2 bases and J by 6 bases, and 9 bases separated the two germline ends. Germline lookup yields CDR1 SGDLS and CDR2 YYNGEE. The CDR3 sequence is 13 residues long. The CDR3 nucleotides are TGTGCCAGCAGCGTGGGACACCCCAATGAGCAGTTCTTC. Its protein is CASSVGHPNEQFF. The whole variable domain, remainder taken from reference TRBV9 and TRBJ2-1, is DSGVTQTPKHLITATGQRVTLRCSPRSGDLSVYWYQQSLDQGLQFLIQYYNGEERAKGNILERFSAQQFPDLHSELNLSSLELGDSALYFCASSVGHPNEQFFGPGTRLTVL.

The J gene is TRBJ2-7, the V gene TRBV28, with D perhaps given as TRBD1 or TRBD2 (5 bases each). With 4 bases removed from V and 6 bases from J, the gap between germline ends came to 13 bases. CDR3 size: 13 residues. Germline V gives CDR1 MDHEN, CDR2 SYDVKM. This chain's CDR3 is CASSSLPGTEQYF. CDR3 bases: TGTGCCAGCAGTTCACTCCCTGGGACCGAGCAGTACTTC.

The CDR3 DNA reads TGTGCCAGCAGTGAAGGAGGGCTAGCGGGAGTACTATCGGGTACGCAGTATTTT. It translates to CASSEGGLAGVLSGTQYF. The rearrangement uses TRBV6-1 and TRBJ2-3, with 10 nucleotides matching TRBD2. CDR3 length: 18 residues. Germline CDR1 and CDR2: MNHNS and SASEGT. After removal of 1 base from V and 8 bases from J, the junction contained 15 bases not matched to a gene.

CDR3 bases: TGTGCCACCCAGGTAGGGCGCTACAATGAGCAGTTCTTC. It encodes CATQVGRYNEQFF. The V call is TRBV6-5, the J call TRBJ2-1; D gene ambiguous. Looked up from germline, CDR1 is MNHEY and CDR2 is SVGAGI. This CDR3 has 13 amino acids. Trimming left V 10 bases short and J 3 bases short, with 13 bases between.

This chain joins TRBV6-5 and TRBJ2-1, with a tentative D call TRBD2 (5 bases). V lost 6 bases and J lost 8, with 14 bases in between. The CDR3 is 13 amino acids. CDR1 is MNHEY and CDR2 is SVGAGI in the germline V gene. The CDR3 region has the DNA TGTGCCAGCAGCGGACTGCAAATGGATGAGCAGTTCTTC. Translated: CASSGLQMDEQFF.

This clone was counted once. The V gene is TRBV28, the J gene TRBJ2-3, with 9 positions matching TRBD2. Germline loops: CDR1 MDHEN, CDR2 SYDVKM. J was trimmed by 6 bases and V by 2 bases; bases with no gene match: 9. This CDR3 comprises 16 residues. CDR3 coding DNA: TGTGCCAGCAGTTTACTCGGCGGGAGGGCGGGGGATACGCAGTATTTT. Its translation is CASSLLGGRAGDTQYF.

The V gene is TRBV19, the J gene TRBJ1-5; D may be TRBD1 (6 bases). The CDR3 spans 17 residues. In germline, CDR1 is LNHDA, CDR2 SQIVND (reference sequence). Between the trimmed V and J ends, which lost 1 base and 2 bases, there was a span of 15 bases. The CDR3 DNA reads TGTGCCAGTAGTATAGGGTGGGACAACCGGGGCAATCAGCCCCAGCATTTT. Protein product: CASSIGWDNRGNQPQHF.

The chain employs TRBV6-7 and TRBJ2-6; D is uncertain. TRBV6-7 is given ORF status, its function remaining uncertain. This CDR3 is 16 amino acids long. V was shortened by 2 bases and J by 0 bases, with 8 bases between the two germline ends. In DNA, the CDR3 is TGTGCCAGCAGTTACGCCGGGCCCTCTGGGGCCAACGTCCTGACTTTC. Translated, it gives CASSYAGPSGANVLTF.